This T cell receptor (beta chain) was captured in a study of T cells after yellow fever vaccination. V lost 2 bases to trimming and J lost 7 bases, with 12 bases between them. Germline-derived CDR1 and CDR2 are MNHEY and SMNVEV (reference sequence). The CDR3 totals 14 residues. In TCRdb, the 5' RACE reads were re-called with MiXCR into one record per CDR3 protein. In the table there are 310,000 or so distinct CDR3 sequences, around 6.8% of which are singletons. This TCR was sampled from a man between 18 and 35 years old who received the YFV17D yellow fever vaccine. Sequenced material: PBMCs, taken about 49 days after the first yellow fever vaccination. The chain joins TRBV27 to TRBJ2-1; possible D gene TRBD2, 5 bases. CDR3 nucleotide sequence: TGTGCCAGCAGTTTAGGAGGATTCGGAAATGAGCAGTTCTTC. It translates to CASSLGGFGNEQFF.